This TCR beta chain was sequenced for a study of shared T cell receptors in the human thymus. CDR3 length: 21 residues. Germline lookup yields CDR1 MDHEN and CDR2 SYDVKM. V lost 2 bases, J lost 0 bases, and 19 bases stayed unmatched. Method: immunoSEQ multiplex PCR; TCRdb's copy keeps in-frame clones and lacks some. The top ten hold approximately 0.0097% of the sample, which has hundreds of thousands of clones, around 87% seen once. These records were also assigned to another study, of human thymus T cells. As that study records: Thymus tissue was removed during corrective cardiac surgery. Thymic and blood repertoires appeared to display a bias in their usage of V and J genes.

This clonotype was obtained from a boy less than two years old with a congenital heart defect. The chain carries TRBV28 and TRBJ2-7; 10 bases map to TRBD2. The specimen sequenced was thymocytes. In nucleotides, the CDR3 is TGTGCCAGCAGTTTACATGGCCCGATTCCCCGTCTAGCGGGAGACTCCTACGAGCAGTACTTC. Translating gives CASSLHGPIPRLAGDSYEQYF.